This entry features one TCR beta chain sequence. Its antigen is unidentified. The PCR had 60 Vbeta and 13 Jbeta primers. TCRdb's copy holds only in-frame clones and misses some; the assay was immunoSEQ multiplex PCR. The sample carries 190,000 or so clones, approximately 82% recorded once. The data stem from a study of cytomegalovirus exposure and HLA in healthy donors. Findings of the study overall: According to a later analysis, donors in an Asian-associated ancestry cluster reportedly had fewer N-insertions than the approximately 730-donor mean. Cytomegalovirus status was reportedly diagnosed by the classifier with high sensitivity and specificity.

The germline gives CDR1 SGHNT, CDR2 YYREEE (reference sequence). This CDR3 is built from 16 residues. After removal of 3 bases from V and 1 base from J, the junction contained 7 bases not matched to a gene. The sequence came from a woman aged 45-60 years in good health and CMV-seropositive. The source material was PBMCs. This chain uses TRBV5-4 with TRBJ2-3; 8 bases align to TRBD2. CDR3 DNA: TGTGCCAGCAGCTGGGGGTTTAGCGGGGGCACAGATACGCAGTATTTT. Its protein is CASSWGFSGGTDTQYF.